This entry lists 5 T cell receptor beta chains sequenced from one sample in a study of Graves' ophthalmopathy and Graves' hyperthyroidism (dated by TCRdb to the late 2010s). Instrument used: Illumina HiSeq 2000. For repertoire sequencing, the TCR beta CDR3 regions were amplified from RNA transcripts. HTBI primers and the Qiagen OneStep RT-PCR kit were used in a first-round RT-PCR, which was followed by a second-round multiplex PCR, size selection and purification. The public reads were reanalyzed by TCRdb: fastp trimming at Q25, MiXCR alignment, in-frame beta chains only. Rows are unified per CDR3 protein, each entry keeping the most common DNA and genes. This sample holds 260,000 or so distinct CDR3 sequences; around 50% were observed only once. In total, the top ten clones hold around half of the sample. The sequenced material came from peripheral blood. Receptor source: an adult man with Graves' ophthalmopathy.

This clonotype was found many times. The chain carries TRBV7-2 and TRBJ1-2, with 7 nucleotides matching TRBD1. This CDR3 has 15 residues. Germline CDR1 is SGHTA and CDR2 is FQGNSA. Trimming took 4 bases from V and 0 from J; bases not matched to a gene: 5. CDR3 in DNA: TGTGCCAGCAGCTCCGACAGGGTAGCTAACTATGGCTACACCTTC. Protein: CASSSDRVANYGYTF.

This clonotype has a single count. This chain connects TRBV12-3 or TRBV12-4 to TRBJ2-5, with TRBD2 identical over 7 bases. CDR3 size: 19 residues. Trimming removed 2 bases from V and 2 bases from J; junction bases left unmatched: 17. The CDR3 bases are TGTGCCAGCAGTTTATCGATCCCCCGAGGGAGCGGGGTTCAAGAGACCCAGTACTTC. It encodes CASSLSIPRGSGVQETQYF.

The V call is TRBV7-3, the J call TRBJ2-7; TRBD2 agrees at 10 bases. V gave up 5 bases and J gave up 2 bases; unmatched junction bases: 9. Germline-derived CDR1 and CDR2 are SGHTA and FQGTGA. CDR3 size: 16 residues. Here the CDR3 DNA reads TGTGCCAGCAGCCAGCCGGGGACTAGCGCAGCCTACGAGCAGTACTTC. The encoded protein is CASSQPGTSAAYEQYF.

This rearrangement joins TRBV20-1 to TRBJ1-2; no definite D call. The CDR3 is 18 residues long. V lost 1 base and J 2 bases, leaving 23 bases between the germline ends. Germline V lookup: CDR1 DFQATT, CDR2 SNEGSKA (reference sequence). In DNA form, the CDR3 reads TGCAGTGCTAGAGGACGCCTACAGACCGCGGAGGGCAACTATGGCTACACCTTC. Translated: CSARGRLQTAEGNYGYTF.

A few counts support this clonotype. The chain has TRBV2 and TRBJ1-3, with D hard to call. The CDR3 consists of 14 residues. Per germline, CDR1 SNHLY and CDR2 FYNNEI. V gave up 1 base and J gave up 8 bases, with 12 bases separating them. DNA for the CDR3: TGTGCCAGCAGTGAAGGCCGATTTGTTGACACCATATATTTT. Translation gives CASSEGRFVDTIYF.